A selection of T cell receptor beta chains follows, all from one sample in a study of blood T cell dynamics during melanoma immunotherapy. The protocol was immunoSEQ multiplex PCR, while the TCRdb copy is restricted to in-frame clones and leaves out a portion. There are approximately 100 clones in the sample; about 88% occur only once, and less than 15% lies in the top ten. Sequencing used cell-free DNA from blood, obtained from a patient treated with checkpoint blockade. The receptors originated from a human donor with melanoma. The CDR3 runs from the conserved cysteine through the conserved F or W. D genes are given only for firm matches. Some rows mark clone size as missing; the rest say once, few, many or name a class of expanded clone.

CDR3nt: TGTGCCAGCAGCGACGGGCCCGGAGGATCCGGGGAGCTGTTTTTT
CDR3aa: CASSDGPGGSGELFF
abundance: .
j_gene: TRBJ2-2
d_gene: .
v_gene: TRBV6-6

CDR3nt: TGTGCCAGCAGCTCCCGTCCATTCGGGACAGGGGGAAACGAGCAGTACTTC
CDR3aa: CASSSRPFGTGGNEQYF
abundance: .
j_gene: TRBJ2-7
d_gene: TRBD1
v_gene: TRBV7-9

CDR3nt: TGTGCCAGCTTGGTCAGCATACCACAAAGTCGGGCCAACGTCCTGACTTTC
CDR3aa: CASLVSIPQSRANVLTF
abundance: .
j_gene: TRBJ2-6
d_gene: .
v_gene: TRBV5-4

CDR3nt: TGTGCCAGCAGCTTATTCCTAGCCGAAGAGCAGTTCTTC
CDR3aa: CASSLFLAEEQFF
abundance: .
j_gene: TRBJ2-1
d_gene: .
v_gene: TRBV11-2

CDR3nt: TGCAGCGGTTCTACATTCGGGGTGGGCGAGCAGTACTTC
CDR3aa: CSGSTFGVGEQYF
abundance: .
j_gene: TRBJ2-7
d_gene: .
v_gene: TRBV29-1

CDR3nt: TGTGCCTGGAGTGTACAGGTTCTCAACACTGAAGCTTTCTTT
CDR3aa: CAWSVQVLNTEAFF
abundance: .
j_gene: TRBJ1-1
d_gene: .
v_gene: TRBV30

CDR3nt: TGCGCCAGCAGCCGGTTCGAAGGGTCACAAAGTCGGGCCAACGTCCTGACTTTC
CDR3aa: CASSRFEGSQSRANVLTF
abundance: .
j_gene: TRBJ2-6
d_gene: .
v_gene: TRBV4-3

CDR3nt: TGTGCCAGCAGAGTGGGAGAAGAGACCCAGTACTTC
CDR3aa: CASRVGEETQYF
abundance: .
j_gene: TRBJ2-5
d_gene: .
v_gene: TRBV6-5

CDR3nt: TGTGCCAGCAGTGAAGAACAGGGAGCCTATAATTCACCCCTCCACTTT
CDR3aa: CASSEEQGAYNSPLHF
abundance: .
j_gene: TRBJ1-6
d_gene: .
v_gene: TRBV27

CDR3nt: TGTGCCAGCAGCCTACTTCAGAACACTGAAGCTTTCTTT
CDR3aa: CASSLLQNTEAFF
abundance: .
j_gene: TRBJ1-1
d_gene: .
v_gene: TRBV7-7

CDR3nt: TGTGCCAGTAGTCAGGGAGTAAGGCAGCCCCAGCATTTT
CDR3aa: CASSQGVRQPQHF
abundance: few
j_gene: TRBJ1-5
d_gene: .
v_gene: TRBV19

CDR3nt: TGTGCCAGCAGCGACGCAGGGGGATATGGCTACACCTTC
CDR3aa: CASSDAGGYGYTF
abundance: .
j_gene: TRBJ1-2
d_gene: TRBD1
v_gene: TRBV7-9

CDR3nt: TGTGCCAGCAGCGACGCCGGGACAGGGAGAGGGAACACTGAAGCTTTCTTT
CDR3aa: CASSDAGTGRGNTEAFF
abundance: .
j_gene: TRBJ1-1
d_gene: TRBD1
v_gene: TRBV9

CDR3nt: TGTGCCAGCAGCGTCGGACAGGGGAGAGAGCAGTTCTTC
CDR3aa: CASSVGQGREQFF
abundance: few
j_gene: TRBJ2-1
d_gene: TRBD1
v_gene: TRBV11-1

CDR3nt: TGTGCCAGTACAGGGGAGGGGGAACAGCCCCAGCATTTT
CDR3aa: CASTGEGEQPQHF
abundance: .
j_gene: TRBJ1-5
d_gene: .
v_gene: TRBV19

CDR3nt: TGCGCCAGCAGCTTGGAGGGCGGGGGGCCCGACATTCAGTACTTC
CDR3aa: CASSLEGGGPDIQYF
abundance: .
j_gene: TRBJ2-4
d_gene: TRBD2
v_gene: TRBV5-1

CDR3nt: TGTGCCAGCAGTGTGACAGGGAGTGGAAACACCATATATTTT
CDR3aa: CASSVTGSGNTIYF
abundance: .
j_gene: TRBJ1-3
d_gene: TRBD1
v_gene: TRBV2

CDR3nt: TGTGCCAGCAGTGAATGGGTTTACGAGCAGTACTTC
CDR3aa: CASSEWVYEQYF
abundance: .
j_gene: TRBJ2-7
d_gene: .
v_gene: TRBV2

CDR3nt: TGCGCCAGCAGCTTGGTGGTTTCAAGCACTGAAGCTTTCTTT
CDR3aa: CASSLVVSSTEAFF
abundance: .
j_gene: TRBJ1-1
d_gene: .
v_gene: TRBV5-1

CDR3nt: TGTGCCAGCGGGCGGACCGGGACAGGGGTCGAAAAACTGTTTTTT
CDR3aa: CASGRTGTGVEKLFF
abundance: .
j_gene: TRBJ1-4
d_gene: TRBD1
v_gene: TRBV6-1

CDR3nt: TGTGCCAGCAGCGTAGCTGAGGGTACGCAGTATTTT
CDR3aa: CASSVAEGTQYF
abundance: .
j_gene: TRBJ2-3
d_gene: .
v_gene: TRBV9

CDR3nt: TGTGCCAGCAGCTCGGCACCGAACACCGGGGAGCTGTTTTTT
CDR3aa: CASSSAPNTGELFF
abundance: .
j_gene: TRBJ2-2
d_gene: .
v_gene: TRBV7-6

CDR3nt: TGTGCCAGCAGTGCAGGGAACAATCAGCCCCAGCATTTT
CDR3aa: CASSAGNNQPQHF
abundance: .
j_gene: TRBJ1-5
d_gene: .
v_gene: TRBV19

CDR3nt: TGCAGCGTTGAGGAGTACACTGAAGCTTTCTTT
CDR3aa: CSVEEYTEAFF
abundance: few
j_gene: TRBJ1-1
d_gene: .
v_gene: TRBV29-1

CDR3nt: TGTGCCAGTAGTATAGCCCAGGGGACTTCCGAATTTTACAATGAGCAGTTCTTC
CDR3aa: CASSIAQGTSEFYNEQFF
abundance: .
j_gene: TRBJ2-1
d_gene: .
v_gene: TRBV19

CDR3nt: TGTGCCAGCAGCCTGGCGGTTCGGGATACGCAGTATTTT
CDR3aa: CASSLAVRDTQYF
abundance: few
j_gene: TRBJ2-3
d_gene: .
v_gene: TRBV7-3

CDR3nt: TGTGCCTGGAGTGTAGGGCAGGGGGTCTATGGCTACACCTTC
CDR3aa: CAWSVGQGVYGYTF
abundance: .
j_gene: TRBJ1-2
d_gene: TRBD1
v_gene: TRBV30

CDR3nt: TGTGCCAGTAGTCGGGGGACTAGCGGGAGAAATGAGCAGTTCTTC
CDR3aa: CASSRGTSGRNEQFF
abundance: .
j_gene: TRBJ2-1
d_gene: TRBD2
v_gene: TRBV19

CDR3nt: TGCAGCGTTGACACCGGGATCAGGAATGGCTACACCTTC
CDR3aa: CSVDTGIRNGYTF
abundance: .
j_gene: TRBJ1-2
d_gene: .
v_gene: TRBV29-1

CDR3nt: TGTGCCAGCAGCGGATGGGGACTAGCGGGATCCTACGAGCAGTACTTC
CDR3aa: CASSGWGLAGSYEQYF
abundance: .
j_gene: TRBJ2-7
d_gene: TRBD2
v_gene: TRBV7-2

CDR3nt: TGCGCCAGCAGACCCGGGACTAGCGGGAGAACTTGGGCCAACGTCCTGACTTTC
CDR3aa: CASRPGTSGRTWANVLTF
abundance: .
j_gene: TRBJ2-6
d_gene: TRBD2
v_gene: TRBV10-2